These 7 T cell receptor beta chains were sequenced from one sample in a study of early T cells in non-severe SARS-CoV-2 infection. TCRdb reprocessed the 5' RACE reads via MiXCR and lists one record per CDR3 protein. The sample includes about 50,000 distinct CDR3 sequences, about 10% of them seen just once. The sample comprised whole blood. These receptors all stem from an adult who was a healthcare worker with PCR-confirmed SARS-CoV-2 infection or an uninfected control (not recorded which).

Here the CDR3 DNA reads TGTGCCAGTAGTCTGCGCCCTGCTCTATCCTACGAGCAGTACTTC. It codes for CASSLRPALSYEQYF. V and J are TRBV19 and TRBJ2-7, with D unclear. The length of the CDR3 is 15 residues. Trimming took 5 bases from V and 1 from J, leaving 15 bases between them. CDR1 is LNHDA and CDR2 is SQIVND in the germline V gene (reference sequence).

At least ten counts were recorded for this clonotype. The V call is TRBV14, the J call TRBJ2-1; 13 positions agree with TRBD2. Germline lookup yields CDR1 SGHDN and CDR2 FVKESK. This CDR3 region has 17 residues. The junction had 11 bases not matched to a gene; V was cut back by 3 bases and J by 9 bases. CDR3 protein: CASSQELAGGPKGEQFF. In DNA form, the CDR3 reads TGTGCCAGCAGCCAGGAACTAGCGGGAGGGCCTAAGGGTGAGCAGTTCTTC.

This clonotype was found many times. The chain joins TRBV10-3 to TRBJ2-3; D not certain. With 8 bases removed from V and 3 bases from J, the gap between germline ends came to 6 bases. The CDR3 is 11 amino acids. The V gene's germline CDR1 is ENHRY and CDR2 SYGVKD. Here the CDR3 reads CAIGATDTQYF. CDR3 nucleotides: TGTGCCATCGGTGCTACAGATACGCAGTATTTT.

CDR3 sequence: CASSLAGGRANEKLFF. CDR3 nucleotide sequence: TGTGCCAGCAGCTTGGCGGGGGGGAGAGCTAATGAAAAACTGTTTTTT. The chain links TRBV5-4 to TRBJ1-4, with TRBD1 as a possible D gene (5 bases). V dropped 0 bases and J dropped 3 bases, with 12 bases sitting between them. The CDR3 sequence is 16 residues long. Germline CDR1 SGHNT, CDR2 YYREEE (reference sequence).

In its sample, this clonotype was seen many times. The chain carries TRBV11-2 and TRBJ2-7, with D perhaps assigned TRBD1 or TRBD2 (5 bases each). Trimming cost V 3 bases and J 5 bases, with 17 bases left between them. This CDR3 contains 15 residues. The germline V gene encodes CDR1 SGHAT and CDR2 FQNNGV. CDR3 sequence (DNA): TGTGCCAGCAGCTTTCGAGGGACCGCCCCTGACGAGCAGTACTTC. Translation gives CASSFRGTAPDEQYF.

The chain employs TRBV9 and TRBJ2-7; TRBD2 might be the D (5 bases). Between the trimmed V and J ends, which lost 0 bases and 4 bases, there was a span of 11 bases. Looked up from germline, CDR1 is SGDLS and CDR2 is YYNGEE. This CDR3 region has 14 residues. As DNA, the CDR3 is TGTGCCAGCAGCGTAGGAGGGAGTGGATACGAGCAGTACTTC. Translation gives CASSVGGSGYEQYF.

The table lists this clonotype with many counts. The chain couples TRBV30 to TRBJ2-3; no clear D gene. The germline gives CDR1 GTSNPN, CDR2 SVGIG (reference sequence). The V and J ends lost 0 bases and 5 bases respectively, with 21 bases between them. The CDR3 has 17 residues. The CDR3 bases are TGTGCCTGGAGTGTAGAGTCCCGGACGGCCACGGGAGATACGCAGTATTTT. Protein: CAWSVESRTATGDTQYF.